The sequence of this TCR beta chain was determined in a study of tumor-infiltrating lymphocytes in primary liver carcinoma. Looking at the study overall: Yields of productive TCRbeta reads ranged from roughly 3.65 to 7.13 million per sample and were similar across tissue types.

This CDR3 is built from 12 residues. Germline CDR1 and CDR2: SQVTM and ANQGSEA. V shed 4 bases and J shed 0 bases, with 6 bases lying between them. RNA isolated from unsorted whole blood supplied the blood RNA, with germline DNA also extracted. Constant-region priming of approximately 500 ng total RNA yielded TCR beta cDNA. Amplification in three nested multiplex PCR rounds with slightly modified ARM-PCR gave rise to TCR beta libraries. In the first two PCR rounds, TRBV1-TRBV30 forward primers were paired with a C-beta reverse primer, and each round lasted approximately 10 cycles. MiXCR was run by TCRdb on the multiplex PCR reads, yielding one entry per CDR3 protein. Counted here are about 320,000 distinct CDR3 sequences, 50% to 75% occurring once; the ten biggest clones make up about a sixth. At least ten counts were recorded for this clonotype.

The chain recombines TRBV29-1 with TRBJ1-2; D gene unclear. The sample taken for sequencing was peripheral blood. The source of this sequence is a woman in her twenties or thirties with primary liver carcinoma and hepatitis B virus infection. The CDR3 region is CSVGTANYGYTF. CDR3 DNA sequence: TGCAGCGTTGGAACAGCTAACTATGGCTACACCTTC.